This is a list of T cell receptor beta chains from one sample in a study of post-analysis software for immune sequencing data. One entry per CDR3 protein results from TCRdb running MiXCR on the PCR reads. The profile shows roughly 800,000 distinct CDR3 sequences, approximately 53% of them singletons. Sequencing was carried out using blood. Receptors were obtained from a girl aged 5-17 years with multiple sclerosis. Both conserved end residues are part of each CDR3. The D gene is left open where the match is weak. Clone size is not always given. Where it is, it says once, few, many or a class for expanded clones.

>TRBJ2-7|TRBV20-1|TRBD2|-
CSARPTIAGESYEQYF
TGCAGTGCTAGACCGACAATAGCGGGGGAATCCTACGAGCAGTACTTC
>TRBJ2-7|TRBV12-3/TRBV12-4|TRBD1|-
CASSFDRAREQYF
TGTGCCAGCAGTTTCGACAGGGCTAGGGAGCAGTACTTC
>TRBJ2-7|TRBV11-2|-|-
CASSGDGRAYEQYF
TGTGCCAGCAGCGGTGACGGTAGGGCCTACGAGCAGTACTTC
>TRBJ1-1|TRBV7-9|TRBD1|-
CASSYRTGTNTEAFF
TGTGCCAGCAGCTACCGGACAGGGACGAACACTGAAGCTTTCTTT
>TRBJ2-7|TRBV14|TRBD1|few
CASSQGQGADEQYF
TGTGCCAGCAGCCAAGGACAGGGGGCCGACGAGCAGTACTTC
>TRBJ2-7|TRBV6-6|-|-
CASRTGTPYEQYF
TGTGCCAGCAGAACCGGGACTCCCTACGAGCAGTACTTC
>TRBJ1-1|TRBV28|-|-
CASNPKGVTEAFF
TGTGCCAGCAACCCTAAGGGGGTTACTGAAGCTTTCTTT
>TRBJ2-3|TRBV12-3/TRBV12-4|-|-
CASRLQYTQYF
TGTGCCAGCAGGCTACAATATACGCAGTATTTT
>TRBJ2-3|TRBV5-1|TRBD2|-
CASSLLAGEADTQYF
TGCGCCAGCAGCTTGCTAGCGGGGGAAGCAGATACGCAGTATTTT
>TRBJ2-1|TRBV7-9|-|-
CASSLLSSYNEQFF
TGTGCCAGCAGCCTTCTCTCCTCTTACAATGAGCAGTTCTTC
>TRBJ2-3|TRBV5-1|TRBD2|few
CASSPGREGDTQYF
TGCGCCAGCAGCCCGGGACGGGAGGGAGATACGCAGTATTTT
>TRBJ2-1|TRBV5-1|-|-
CASSALTQPNEQFF
TGCGCCAGCAGCGCCCTGACCCAACCGAATGAGCAGTTCTTC
>TRBJ2-1|TRBV12-3/TRBV12-4|TRBD1|-
CASSLQSGTGTGEQFF
TGTGCCAGCAGTTTACAATCAGGGACAGGGACAGGTGAGCAGTTCTTC
>TRBJ2-1|TRBV7-9|-|-
CASSWADPQFF
TGTGCCAGCAGCTGGGCGGACCCTCAGTTCTTC